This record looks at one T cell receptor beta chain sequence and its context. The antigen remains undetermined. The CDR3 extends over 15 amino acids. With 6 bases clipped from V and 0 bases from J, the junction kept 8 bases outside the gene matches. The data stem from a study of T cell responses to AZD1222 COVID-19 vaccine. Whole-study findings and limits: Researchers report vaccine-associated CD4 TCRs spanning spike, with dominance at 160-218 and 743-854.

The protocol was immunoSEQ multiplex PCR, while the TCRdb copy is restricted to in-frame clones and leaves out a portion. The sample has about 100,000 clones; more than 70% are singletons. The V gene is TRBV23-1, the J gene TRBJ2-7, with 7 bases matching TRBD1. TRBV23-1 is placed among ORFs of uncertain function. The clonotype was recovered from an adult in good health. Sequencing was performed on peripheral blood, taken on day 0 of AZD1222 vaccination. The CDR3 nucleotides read TGCGCCAGCAGGGGCCCGGGGACAGACTCCTACGAGCAGTACTTC. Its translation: CASRGPGTDSYEQYF.